This is a list of T cell receptor beta chains from one sample in a study of Ad26.COV2.S vaccination and SARS-CoV-2 variants. Measured with immunoSEQ multiplex PCR; TCRdb has only the in-frame clones, and not every one. The data hold approximately 340,000 clones, with 92% observed a single time. This specimen consisted of peripheral blood, obtained after recovery from COVID-19. The receptors derive from a human donor who had recovered from COVID-19. Both conserved end residues are part of each CDR3. D genes are given only for firm matches. Size tells how often a clone was seen (once, few, many) or the class of an expanded clone, and some rows leave it out.

v_gene	abundance	j_gene	d_gene	CDR3aa	CDR3nt
TRBV6-1	NA	TRBJ2-5	NA	CASSESAKKETQYF	TGTGCCAGCAGTGAGTCCGCCAAAAAAGAGACCCAGTACTTC
TRBV19	NA	TRBJ1-4	TRBD1	CASAYQGDEKLFF	TGTGCCAGTGCGTATCAGGGGGATGAAAAACTGTTTTTT
TRBV6-5	NA	TRBJ2-7	TRBD1	CASRRQGAYEQYF	TGTGCCAGCAGGAGACAGGGGGCCTACGAGCAGTACTTC
TRBV9	NA	TRBJ1-2	TRBD1	CASSARPPGQERTINYGYTF	TGTGCCAGCAGCGCCCGCCCCCCGGGACAGGAGAGAACTATTAACTATGGCTACACCTTC
TRBV2	few	TRBJ1-1	NA	CASGQGGTEAFF	TGTGCCAGCGGCCAGGGTGGGACTGAAGCTTTCTTT
TRBV5-6	NA	TRBJ2-5	NA	CASSEGLGTQYF	TGTGCCAGCAGCGAGGGCTTGGGGACCCAGTACTTC
TRBV11-3	NA	TRBJ2-1	NA	CASSPRGSGNEQFF	TGTGCCAGCAGCCCCCGGGGGTCCGGGAATGAGCAGTTCTTC
TRBV6-1	once	TRBJ2-4	TRBD2	CASSDMLAGVNIENIQYF	TGTGCCAGCAGTGATATGCTAGCGGGAGTAAATATTGAAAACATTCAGTACTTC
TRBV24-1	once	TRBJ2-1	TRBD2	CATSDSSGLAGGKYNEQFF	TGTGCCACCAGTGATTCGTCGGGACTAGCGGGGGGCAAATACAATGAGCAGTTCTTC
TRBV3-1/TRBV3-2	NA	TRBJ1-2	NA	CASSQEGRGVGGYTF	TGTGCCAGCAGCCAAGAAGGGAGGGGAGTGGGTGGCTACACCTTC
TRBV7-5	NA	TRBJ2-6	NA	CARSSDALGDSLGPGANVLTF	TGTGCCAGAAGCTCTGACGCCTTAGGGGACAGTCTGGGGCCTGGGGCCAACGTCCTGACTTTC
TRBV9	once	TRBJ1-1	NA	CASSAMNTEAFF	TGTGCCAGCAGCGCCATGAACACTGAAGCTTTCTTT
TRBV7-8	NA	TRBJ2-5	NA	CASSLLTDQETQYF	TGTGCCAGCAGCTTGTTGACAGACCAAGAGACCCAGTACTTC
TRBV6-6	NA	TRBJ1-2	NA	CASRQPRGGNYGYTF	TGTGCCAGCAGACAGCCCAGGGGAGGGAACTATGGCTACACCTTC
TRBV21-1	NA	TRBJ2-1	NA	CASRDSNEQFF	TGTGCCAGCAGGGATAGCAATGAGCAGTTCTTC
TRBV25-1	NA	TRBJ1-1	NA	CASTPGGRLNTEAFF	TGTGCCAGCACCCCTGGGGGCAGGTTGAACACTGAAGCTTTCTTT
TRBV20-1	NA	TRBJ2-1	NA	CSARADEQFF	TGCAGTGCTCGAGCTGATGAGCAGTTCTTC
TRBV5-6	NA	TRBJ1-6	TRBD1	CASSLLQGASPLHF	TGTGCCAGCAGCTTGTTACAGGGGGCCTCACCCCTCCACTTT
TRBV11-2	NA	TRBJ1-2	NA	CASSSGDYGYTF	TGTGCCAGCAGCTCAGGGGACTATGGCTACACCTTC
TRBV3-1/TRBV3-2	NA	TRBJ2-7	NA	CASSQDPRHTYEQYF	TGTGCCAGCAGCCAAGATCCGCGACACACCTACGAGCAGTACTTC
TRBV12-3/TRBV12-4	NA	TRBJ2-5	NA	CASSLALLGSQYF	TGTGCCAGCAGTTTAGCGCTGTTGGGTTCCCAGTACTTC
TRBV7-9	once	TRBJ2-7	NA	CASSLGGPIEQYF	TGTGCCAGCAGCTTAGGGGGGCCTATCGAGCAGTACTTC
TRBV5-1	NA	TRBJ2-2	NA	CASSSNTGELFF	TGCGCCAGCAGCTCGAACACCGGGGAGCTGTTTTTT
TRBV4-1	NA	TRBJ2-3	TRBD1	CASSARTGGTDTQYF	TGCGCCAGCAGCGCCCGAACAGGGGGCACAGATACGCAGTATTTT
TRBV5-4	NA	TRBJ2-5	TRBD1	CASSLVGQGETQYF	TGTGCCAGCAGCTTGGTGGGACAGGGGGAGACCCAGTACTTC
TRBV19	NA	TRBJ2-7	NA	CASRGGSSDEQYF	TGTGCCAGCCGAGGGGGGAGTTCCGACGAGCAGTACTTC
TRBV11-2	few	TRBJ2-7	NA	CASSLDRTSYEQYF	TGTGCCAGCAGCTTAGACAGGACGAGCTACGAGCAGTACTTC
TRBV9	NA	TRBJ1-1	NA	CASSVGFGVTEAFF	TGTGCCAGCAGCGTAGGTTTCGGGGTTACTGAAGCTTTCTTT
TRBV7-2	NA	TRBJ1-2	NA	CASSLGRPNTF	TGTGCCAGCAGCTTAGGGCGGCCGAACACCTTC
TRBV2	NA	TRBJ1-2	NA	CASSEGQGKGYTF	TGTGCCAGCAGTGAAGGGCAGGGGAAGGGCTACACCTTC
TRBV12-5	NA	TRBJ1-3	NA	CASGFTPGVMTGNTIYF	TGTGCTAGTGGTTTTACCCCCGGGGTCATGACTGGAAACACCATATATTTT
TRBV6-1	NA	TRBJ1-2	NA	CASSERGAYGYTF	TGTGCCAGCAGTGAAAGGGGGGCTTATGGCTACACCTTC
TRBV5-1	NA	TRBJ2-1	TRBD2	CASSTNPGGEQFF	TGCGCCAGCAGCACGAACCCGGGGGGTGAGCAGTTCTTC
TRBV5-4	NA	TRBJ2-1	TRBD2	CASSPGLAGGEQFF	TGTGCCAGCAGCCCAGGACTAGCGGGGGGTGAGCAGTTCTTC
TRBV6-5	NA	TRBJ1-2	NA	CASSYTGPSPYGYTF	TGTGCCAGCAGTTATACAGGGCCAAGCCCCTATGGCTACACCTTC
TRBV5-4	few	TRBJ2-3	TRBD1	CASSVPGQGDTQYF	TGTGCCAGCAGCGTGCCGGGACAGGGAGATACGCAGTATTTT
TRBV7-8	once	TRBJ1-2	NA	CASSLVPGILDGYTF	TGTGCCAGCAGCTTAGTTCCTGGGATCTTAGATGGCTACACCTTC
TRBV18	once	TRBJ1-4	TRBD1	CASSPDRVVEKLFF	TGTGCCAGCTCACCCGACAGGGTGGTCGAAAAACTGTTTTTT
TRBV5-1	NA	TRBJ1-1	NA	CASSLLGGPNTEAFF	TGCGCCAGCAGCTTGTTAGGTGGGCCAAACACTGAAGCTTTCTTT
TRBV6-5	NA	TRBJ2-7	TRBD1	CASSLSTGGGGYEQYF	TGTGCCAGCAGTTTATCGACAGGGGGAGGGGGCTACGAGCAGTACTTC
TRBV24-1	NA	TRBJ2-5	NA	CATSDPTGPQETQYF	TGTGCCACCAGTGACCCAACAGGGCCCCAAGAGACCCAGTACTTC
TRBV6-5	few	TRBJ2-2	NA	CASSYLHGELFF	TGTGCCAGCAGTTACCTTCACGGGGAGCTGTTTTTT
TRBV6-5	NA	TRBJ1-5	NA	CASAGQGNQPQHF	TGTGCCAGCGCGGGACAAGGCAATCAGCCCCAGCATTTT
TRBV6-5	NA	TRBJ1-1	NA	CASVLEGLGTEAFF	TGTGCCAGCGTGTTAGAGGGTTTGGGCACTGAAGCTTTCTTT